The clone carrying this T cell receptor (beta chain) appeared a single time. Individuals aged 18 to 89 years were recruited from fewer than 25 US areas. These data originate in a study of blood T cell repertoires in COVID-19. Overall study context: Sample material is recorded as cDNA or gDNA derived from T cells, B-cell-depleted T cells, or PBMCs.

Clones were read by immunoSEQ multiplex PCR, and TCRdb kept only the in-frame ones, dropping some. The sample lists about 200,000 clones; roughly 82% were seen once. V lost 3 bases and J lost 8, with 16 bases in between. Germline V gene lookup returns CDR1 MNHEY and CDR2 SMNVEV (reference sequence). The CDR3 covers 14 residues. The receptor was derived from a man aged 40-50 years who had recovered from COVID-19. Sequencing input: PBMCs or T cells enriched from blood (not recorded which). This chain joins TRBV27 and TRBJ2-5; no firm D call. The CDR3 spells CASSFSGSFKTQYF. CDR3 bases: TGTGCCAGCAGTTTTTCGGGTAGTTTCAAAACCCAGTACTTC.